Given below is one T cell receptor beta chain in context. The germline CDR1 and CDR2 sequences are LNHNV and YYDKDF (reference sequence). Losses at the gene ends were 3 bases for V and 8 bases for J; bases not matched to a gene: 7. The CDR3 length is 14 residues. This record comes from a study of T cell changes during pregnancy in multiple sclerosis. This table comes from immunoSEQ multiplex PCR, and its TCRdb copy is limited to in-frame clones, with some not included. The sample shows tens of thousands of clones, about nine tenths of them seen only once. The chain links TRBV15 to TRBJ1-1; TRBD1 matches at 9 bases. The source of this sequence is a female donor with multiple sclerosis, enrolled in a pregnancy study. The sample was peripheral blood, taken in the second trimester of pregnancy. This chain's CDR3 is CATSSPPGTGEAFF. The CDR3 DNA reads as TGTGCCACCAGCAGTCCTCCCGGGACAGGGGAAGCTTTCTTT.